This T cell receptor (beta chain) originates from a study of T cell repertoires in cytomegalovirus infection. Study-level information: CMV infection plus the matching HLA type was flagged by public TCR beta signatures. Overall study results and limits: HLA-C-restricted CMV-specific TCR beta clonotypes were dominant in the ex vivo response.

The germline V gene encodes CDR1 SEHNR and CDR2 FQNEAQ (reference sequence). V was shortened by 7 bases and J by 0 bases, with 14 bases between the two germline ends. The CDR3 loop spans 15 amino acids. Concerning this clonotype: Its antigen is still unknown.

TCRdb processed the reads anew with MiXCR; each CDR3 protein has one entry. The table includes roughly 990,000 distinct CDR3 sequences, approximately 31% detected once. The source material was cultured CD8+ T cells from PBMCs, sampled from culture after CMV antigen stimulation. The chain couples TRBV7-9 to TRBJ2-3; unclear D gene. The clonotype originates from a human donor in good health (CMV status not recorded). Some clones in this sample may be carry-over from other donors' samples. CDR3 amino acids: CASKSPRTSTDTQYF. The CDR3, as DNA: TGTGCCAGCAAGTCTCCGCGTACTAGCACAGATACGCAGTATTTT.